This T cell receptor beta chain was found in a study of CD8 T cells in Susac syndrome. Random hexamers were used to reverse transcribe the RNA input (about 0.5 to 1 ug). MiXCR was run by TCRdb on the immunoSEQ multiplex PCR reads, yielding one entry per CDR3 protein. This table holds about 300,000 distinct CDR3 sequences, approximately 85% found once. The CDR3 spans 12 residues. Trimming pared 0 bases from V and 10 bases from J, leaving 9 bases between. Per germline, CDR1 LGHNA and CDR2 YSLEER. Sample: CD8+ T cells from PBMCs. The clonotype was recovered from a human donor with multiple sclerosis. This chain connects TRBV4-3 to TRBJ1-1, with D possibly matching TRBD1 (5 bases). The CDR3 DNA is TGCGCCAGCAGCCAAGATGGGGGGGGAGCTTTCTTT. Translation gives CASSQDGGGAFF.